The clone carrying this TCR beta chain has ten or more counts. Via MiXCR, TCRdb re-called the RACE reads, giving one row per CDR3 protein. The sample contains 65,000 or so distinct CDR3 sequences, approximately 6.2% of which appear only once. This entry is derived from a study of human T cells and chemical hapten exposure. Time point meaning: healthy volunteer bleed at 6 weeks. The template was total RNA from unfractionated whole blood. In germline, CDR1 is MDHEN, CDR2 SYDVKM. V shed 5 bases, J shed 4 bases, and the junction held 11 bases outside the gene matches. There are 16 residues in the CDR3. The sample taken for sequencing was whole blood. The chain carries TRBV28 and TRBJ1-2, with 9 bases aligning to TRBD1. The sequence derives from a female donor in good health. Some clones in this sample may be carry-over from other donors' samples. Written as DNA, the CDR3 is TGTGCCAGCAGTATCACCCTCGGGACAGGGCGCTATGGCTACACCTTC. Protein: CASSITLGTGRYGYTF.